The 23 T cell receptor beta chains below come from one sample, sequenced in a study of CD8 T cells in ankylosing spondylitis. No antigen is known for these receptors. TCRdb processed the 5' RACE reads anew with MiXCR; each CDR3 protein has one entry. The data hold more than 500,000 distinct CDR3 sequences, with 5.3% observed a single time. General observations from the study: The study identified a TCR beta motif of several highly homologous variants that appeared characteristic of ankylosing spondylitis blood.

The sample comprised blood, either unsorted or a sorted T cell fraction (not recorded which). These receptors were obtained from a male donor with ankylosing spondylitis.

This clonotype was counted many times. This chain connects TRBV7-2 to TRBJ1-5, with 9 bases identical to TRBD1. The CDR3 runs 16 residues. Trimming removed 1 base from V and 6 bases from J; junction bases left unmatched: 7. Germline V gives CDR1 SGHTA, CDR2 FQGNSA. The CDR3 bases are TGTGCCAGCAGCTTAGTGGGGACAGGGACGGGTCAGCCCCAGCATTTT. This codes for CASSLVGTGTGQPQHF.

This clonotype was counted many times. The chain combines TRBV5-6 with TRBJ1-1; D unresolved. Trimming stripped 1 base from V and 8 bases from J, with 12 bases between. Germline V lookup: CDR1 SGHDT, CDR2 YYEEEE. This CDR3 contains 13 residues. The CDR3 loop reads CASSLIDGVEAFF. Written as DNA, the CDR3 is TGTGCCAGCAGCTTGATCGACGGGGTGGAAGCTTTCTTT.

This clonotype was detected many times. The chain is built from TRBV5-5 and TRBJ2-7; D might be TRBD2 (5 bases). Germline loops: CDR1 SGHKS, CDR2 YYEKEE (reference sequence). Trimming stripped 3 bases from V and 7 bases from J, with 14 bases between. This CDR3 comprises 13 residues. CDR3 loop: CASSWIGSGEQYF. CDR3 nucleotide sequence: TGTGCCAGCAGCTGGATAGGGTCGGGGGAGCAGTACTTC.

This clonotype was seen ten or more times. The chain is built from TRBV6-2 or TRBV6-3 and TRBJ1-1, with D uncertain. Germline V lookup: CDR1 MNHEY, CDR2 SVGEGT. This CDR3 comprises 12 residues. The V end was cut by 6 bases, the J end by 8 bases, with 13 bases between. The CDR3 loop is CASSRGPREAFF. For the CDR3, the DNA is TGTGCCAGCAGCCGAGGGCCCAGGGAAGCTTTCTTT.

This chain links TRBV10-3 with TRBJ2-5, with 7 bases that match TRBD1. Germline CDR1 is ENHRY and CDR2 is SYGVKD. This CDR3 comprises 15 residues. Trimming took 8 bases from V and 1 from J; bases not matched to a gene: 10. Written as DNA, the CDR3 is TGTGCCATCCAACCCACAGGGGCAGGCCAAGAGACCCAGTACTTC. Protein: CAIQPTGAGQETQYF.

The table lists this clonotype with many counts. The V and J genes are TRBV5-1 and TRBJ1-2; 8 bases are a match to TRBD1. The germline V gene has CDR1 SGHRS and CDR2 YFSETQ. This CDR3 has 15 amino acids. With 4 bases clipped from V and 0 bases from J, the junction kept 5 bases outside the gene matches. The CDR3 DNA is TGCGCCAGCAGCAAACAACAGGGGGCTAACTATGGCTACACCTTC. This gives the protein CASSKQQGANYGYTF.

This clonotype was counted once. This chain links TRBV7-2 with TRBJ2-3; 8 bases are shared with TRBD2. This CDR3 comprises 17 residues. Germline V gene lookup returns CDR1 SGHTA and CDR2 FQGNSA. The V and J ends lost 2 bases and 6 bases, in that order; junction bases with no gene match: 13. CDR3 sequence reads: CASSLRVVRGGSDTQYF. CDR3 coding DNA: TGTGCCAGCAGCTTAAGGGTGGTACGGGGGGGATCCGATACGCAGTATTTT.

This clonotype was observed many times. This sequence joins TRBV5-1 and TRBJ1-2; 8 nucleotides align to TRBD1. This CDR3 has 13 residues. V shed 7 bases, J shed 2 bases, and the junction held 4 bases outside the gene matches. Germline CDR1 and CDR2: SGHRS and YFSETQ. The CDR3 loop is CASRDRTNYGYTF. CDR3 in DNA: TGCGCCAGCCGGGACAGGACGAACTATGGCTACACCTTC.

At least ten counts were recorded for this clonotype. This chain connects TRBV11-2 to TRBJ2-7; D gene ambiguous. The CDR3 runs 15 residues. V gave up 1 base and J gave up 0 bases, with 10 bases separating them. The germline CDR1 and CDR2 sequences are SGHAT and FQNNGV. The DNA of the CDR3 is TGTGCCAGCAGCTTAGGCCAGATCAGCTCCTACGAGCAGTACTTC. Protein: CASSLGQISSYEQYF.

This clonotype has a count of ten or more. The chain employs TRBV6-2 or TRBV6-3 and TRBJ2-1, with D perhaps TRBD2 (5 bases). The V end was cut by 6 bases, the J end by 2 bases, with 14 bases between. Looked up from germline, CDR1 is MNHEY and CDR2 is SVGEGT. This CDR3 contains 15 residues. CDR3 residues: CASSWAGPPYNEQFF. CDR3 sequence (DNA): TGTGCCAGCAGCTGGGCGGGCCCCCCCTACAATGAGCAGTTCTTC.

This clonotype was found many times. The CDR3 DNA sequence: TGCAGTGCTAGATACCCGGCAGAATTTAATTCACCCCTCCACTTT. Translating it yields CSARYPAEFNSPLHF. The chain has TRBV20-1 and TRBJ1-6, with D uncertain. The germline gives CDR1 DFQATT, CDR2 SNEGSKA (reference sequence). The germline V and J ends were trimmed by 2 bases and 6 bases, with 14 bases remaining between them. The CDR3 covers 15 residues.

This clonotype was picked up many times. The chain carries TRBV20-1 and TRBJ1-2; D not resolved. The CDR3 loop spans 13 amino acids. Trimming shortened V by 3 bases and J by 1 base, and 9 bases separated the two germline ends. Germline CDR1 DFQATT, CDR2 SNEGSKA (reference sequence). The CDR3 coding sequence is TGCAGTGCTAGGGGCCCCCTTAACTATGGCTACACCTTC. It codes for CSARGPLNYGYTF.

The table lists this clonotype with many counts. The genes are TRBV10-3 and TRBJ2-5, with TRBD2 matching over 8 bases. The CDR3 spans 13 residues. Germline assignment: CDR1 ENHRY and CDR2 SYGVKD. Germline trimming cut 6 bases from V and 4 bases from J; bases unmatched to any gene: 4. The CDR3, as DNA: TGTGCCATCAGCTTTAGCGGGACAGAGACCCAGTACTTC. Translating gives CAISFSGTETQYF.

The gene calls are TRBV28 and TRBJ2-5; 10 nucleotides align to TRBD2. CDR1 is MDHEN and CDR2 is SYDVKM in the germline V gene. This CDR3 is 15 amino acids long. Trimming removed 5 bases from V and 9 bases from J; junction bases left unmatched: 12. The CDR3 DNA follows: TGTGCCAGCAGTCCTGGGGGTAGCGGGGGGCCGTCCCAGTACTTC. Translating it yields CASSPGGSGGPSQYF.

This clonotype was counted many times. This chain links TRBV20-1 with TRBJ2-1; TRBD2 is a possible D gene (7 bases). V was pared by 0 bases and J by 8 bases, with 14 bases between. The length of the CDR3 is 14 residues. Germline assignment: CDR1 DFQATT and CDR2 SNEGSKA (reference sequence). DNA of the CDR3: TGCAGTGCTAGAGATCGGTGGGGGGGCGATGAGCAGTTCTTC. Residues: CSARDRWGGDEQFF.

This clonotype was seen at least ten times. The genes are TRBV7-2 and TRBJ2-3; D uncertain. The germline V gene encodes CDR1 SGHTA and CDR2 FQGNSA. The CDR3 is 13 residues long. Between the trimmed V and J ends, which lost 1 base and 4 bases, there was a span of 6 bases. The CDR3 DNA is TGTGCCAGCAGCTTAGTTTTTTCAGATACGCAGTATTTT. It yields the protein CASSLVFSDTQYF.

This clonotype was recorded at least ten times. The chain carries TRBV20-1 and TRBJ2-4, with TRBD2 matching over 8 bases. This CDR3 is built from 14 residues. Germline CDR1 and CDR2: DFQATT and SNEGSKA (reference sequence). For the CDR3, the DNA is TGCAGCGCCCGGGGGGGTCTGGCCAAAAACATTCAGTACTTC. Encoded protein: CSARGGLAKNIQYF.

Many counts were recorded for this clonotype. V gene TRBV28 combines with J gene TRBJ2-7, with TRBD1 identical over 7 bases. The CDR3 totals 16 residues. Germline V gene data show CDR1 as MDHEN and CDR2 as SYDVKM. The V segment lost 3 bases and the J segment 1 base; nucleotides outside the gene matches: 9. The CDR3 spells CASSLALDRPSYEQYF. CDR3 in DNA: TGTGCCAGCAGTTTGGCCCTGGACAGGCCGTCCTACGAGCAGTACTTC.

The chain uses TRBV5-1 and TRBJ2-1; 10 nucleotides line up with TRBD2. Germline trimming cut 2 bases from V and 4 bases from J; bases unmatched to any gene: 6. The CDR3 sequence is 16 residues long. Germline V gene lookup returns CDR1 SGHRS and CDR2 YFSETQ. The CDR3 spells CASSFTGLARYNEQFF. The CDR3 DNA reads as TGCGCCAGCAGCTTCACGGGACTAGCGCGTTACAATGAGCAGTTCTTC.

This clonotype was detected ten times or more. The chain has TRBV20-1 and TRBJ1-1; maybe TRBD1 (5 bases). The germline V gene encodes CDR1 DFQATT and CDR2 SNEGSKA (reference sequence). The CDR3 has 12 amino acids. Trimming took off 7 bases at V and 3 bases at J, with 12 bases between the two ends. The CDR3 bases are TGCAGTGTTTCGGGGGGATACACTGAAGCTTTCTTT. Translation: CSVSGGYTEAFF.

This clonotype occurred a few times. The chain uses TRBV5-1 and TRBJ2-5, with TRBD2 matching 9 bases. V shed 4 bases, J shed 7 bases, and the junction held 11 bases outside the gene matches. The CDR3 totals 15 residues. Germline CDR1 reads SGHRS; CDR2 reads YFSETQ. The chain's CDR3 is CASSQGLAVRGTQYF. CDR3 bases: TGCGCCAGCAGCCAGGGACTAGCAGTGAGGGGGACCCAGTACTTC.

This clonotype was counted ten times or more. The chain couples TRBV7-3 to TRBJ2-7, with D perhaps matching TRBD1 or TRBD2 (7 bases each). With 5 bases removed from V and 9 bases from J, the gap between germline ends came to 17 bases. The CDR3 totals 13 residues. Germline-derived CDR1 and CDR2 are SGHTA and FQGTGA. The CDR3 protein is CASSPGGVIGQYF. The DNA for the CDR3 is TGTGCCAGCAGCCCAGGGGGGGTGATTGGGCAGTACTTC. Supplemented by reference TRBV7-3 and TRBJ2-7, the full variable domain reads GAGVSQTPSNKVTEKGKYVELRCDPISGHTALYWYRQSLGQGPEFLIYFQGTGAADDSGLPNDRFFAVRPEGSVSTLKIQRTERGDSAVYLCASSPGGVIGQYFGPGTRLTVT.

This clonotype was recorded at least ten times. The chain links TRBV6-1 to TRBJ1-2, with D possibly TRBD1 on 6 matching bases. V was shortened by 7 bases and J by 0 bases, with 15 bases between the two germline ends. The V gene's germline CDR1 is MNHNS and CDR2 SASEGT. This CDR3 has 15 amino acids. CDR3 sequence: CASKRQGPANYGYTF. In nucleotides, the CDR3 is TGTGCCAGCAAAAGGCAGGGGCCCGCTAACTATGGCTACACCTTC.